Sequencing of this T cell receptor (beta chain) was carried out in a study of cytomegalovirus exposure and HLA in healthy donors. Study summary: Of the donors genotyped, several hundred in all, about 80% fell in the Caucasian-associated ancestry cluster.

CDR3 size: 14 residues. Germline lookup yields CDR1 SGHDN and CDR2 FVKESK. The V end was cut by 3 bases, the J end by 7 bases, with 16 bases between. It was healthy bone marrow donors who served as donors. A note on this clone: Its antigen remains unknown.

This PCR relied on a set of 60 Vbeta primers and 13 Jbeta primers. The repertoire was sequenced with immunoSEQ multiplex PCR; TCRdb's copy has only in-frame clones and lacks some. The top ten clones hold roughly 2.3% of a sample with some 130,000 clones, roughly three quarters of them seen once. Whole-study results and caveats: HLA alleles showed associations with 16,951 TCR beta sequences in a later analysis, at a 0.05 false discovery rate. Confirmation was obtained in vitro that a few CMV-associated chains are specific for CMV antigens.

Sequenced sample: PBMCs. The clonotype comes from a man aged 25-45 years in good health and CMV-seronegative. The rearrangement links TRBV14 to TRBJ2-7, with a tentative D call TRBD1 (5 bases). As DNA, the CDR3 is TGTGCCAGCAGCCAGGATCGATCTCAGGGAGAGCAGTACTTC. This gives the protein CASSQDRSQGEQYF.